These T cell receptor beta chains were read from a single sample in a study of long-term antiretroviral therapy in people with HIV. Using immunoSEQ multiplex PCR, the repertoire was profiled, and TCRdb retains in-frame clones only, with some absent. This sample has some 45,000 clones, with roughly nine tenths found just once. Material: unsorted PBMCs, obtained 0.1 years before starting antiretroviral therapy. The receptor source for this set is a woman aged 45-59 years with HIV. Both conserved end residues are part of each CDR3. The D gene is left open where the match is weak. Clone size is stated in some rows and not others, as once, few, many or a class when expanded.

d_call j_call clone_size v_call cdr3_aa cdr3_nt
. TRBJ2-3 . TRBV11-3 CASSLVLDTQYF TGTGCCAGCAGCTTAGTATTGGATACGCAGTATTTT
TRBD2 TRBJ2-3 once TRBV30 CAWSPGTSGSTDTQYF TGTGCCTGGAGTCCCGGGACTAGCGGGAGCACAGATACGCAGTATTTT
TRBD2 TRBJ2-5 . TRBV2 CASRGWGGEETQYF TGTGCCAGCAGGGGCTGGGGGGGGGAAGAGACCCAGTACTTC
TRBD1 TRBJ2-7 . TRBV9 CASSATGGFTYEQYF TGTGCCAGCAGCGCTACAGGGGGCTTTACCTACGAGCAGTACTTC
TRBD1 TRBJ1-5 . TRBV6-1 CASSEQGAGNQPQHF TGTGCCAGCAGCGAACAGGGGGCCGGCAATCAGCCCCAGCATTTT
TRBD2 TRBJ2-1 . TRBV29-1 CSVEGRGGREQFF TGCAGCGTTGAAGGGCGGGGGGGCCGGGAGCAGTTCTTC
. TRBJ1-2 . TRBV6-5 CASSPNVVANYGYTF TGTGCCAGCAGTCCAAATGTCGTAGCTAACTATGGCTACACCTTC
TRBD1 TRBJ1-4 . TRBV5-1 CASSLGTVGEKLFF TGCGCCAGCAGCTTAGGGACAGTCGGGGAAAAACTGTTTTTT
TRBD1 TRBJ1-5 . TRBV6-6 CASSYDLGQGNQPQHF TGTGCCAGCAGTTACGACTTAGGACAGGGCAATCAGCCCCAGCATTTT
. TRBJ1-2 . TRBV12-5 CASGQGTRGSGYTF TGTGCTAGTGGTCAGGGGACCAGGGGCTCTGGCTACACCTTC
. TRBJ2-7 . TRBV18 CASTPRGLGEQYF TGTGCCAGCACACCTAGGGGCTTGGGTGAGCAGTACTTC
TRBD1 TRBJ2-7 . TRBV18 CASSGTGTGVPEQYF TGTGCCAGCTCAGGTACCGGGACAGGGGTTCCCGAGCAGTACTTC
TRBD1 TRBJ2-4 . TRBV10-3 CAIATGQGGDIQYF TGTGCCATCGCTACGGGACAGGGGGGTGACATTCAGTACTTC
. TRBJ2-2 . TRBV5-1 CASASTGTHNTGELFF TGCGCCAGCGCAAGTACCGGGACACACAACACCGGGGAGCTGTTTTTT
. TRBJ1-4 . TRBV12-5 CASGPPQEMATNEKLFF TGTGCTAGTGGTCCCCCCCAGGAGATGGCAACTAATGAAAAACTGTTTTTT
. TRBJ1-6 . TRBV4-3 CASSQSPHLSYNSPLHF TGCGCCAGCAGCCAAAGCCCCCACCTTTCCTATAATTCACCCCTCCACTTT
TRBD1 TRBJ1-2 few TRBV23-1 CATLDGFDDRGGGYTF TGCGCCACTCTCGACGGGTTCGACGACAGGGGAGGAGGCTACACCTTC
TRBD2 TRBJ2-1 . TRBV6-1 CASSRLAGANEQFF TGTGCCAGCAGTCGACTAGCGGGGGCCAATGAGCAGTTCTTC
TRBD2 TRBJ2-1 . TRBV5-4 CASSSRASGLHNEQFF TGTGCCAGCAGCTCGAGGGCTAGCGGACTCCACAATGAGCAGTTCTTC
. TRBJ1-1 few TRBV30 CAWSVRSGDTEAFF TGTGCCTGGAGTGTACGGTCCGGGGACACTGAAGCTTTCTTT
TRBD2 TRBJ2-7 . TRBV7-3 CASSLRSLAGWEQYF TGTGCCAGCAGCTTAAGGTCCCTAGCGGGGTGGGAGCAGTACTTC
. TRBJ2-3 . TRBV6-5 CASSSGRSTDTQYF TGTGCCAGCAGTTCCGGACGGAGCACAGATACGCAGTATTTT
TRBD1 TRBJ2-2 . TRBV9 CASRRGGNTGELFF TGTGCCAGCAGACGAGGGGGCAATACCGGGGAGCTGTTTTTT
TRBD2 TRBJ2-2 . TRBV10-3 CATRTSGGALTGELFF TGTGCCACTAGGACTAGCGGGGGGGCCTTGACCGGGGAGCTGTTTTTT
. TRBJ2-7 . TRBV4-3 CASSQEGGEQYF TGCGCCAGCAGCCAAGAGGGGGGTGAGCAGTACTTC
TRBD1 TRBJ1-3 . TRBV9 CASSLGTVGNTIYF TGTGCCAGCAGCCTCGGGACAGTTGGAAACACCATATATTTT
TRBD1 TRBJ1-1 . TRBV19 CASKRGLVSTEAFF TGTGCCAGTAAGAGGGGGCTGGTGAGCACTGAAGCTTTCTTT
. TRBJ1-3 . TRBV11-2 CASSLEPISGNTIYF TGTGCCAGCAGCTTAGAGCCAATCTCTGGAAACACCATATATTTT
TRBD2 TRBJ2-2 . TRBV7-2 CASSPTWRGAGTGELFF TGTGCCAGCAGCCCGACCTGGCGGGGGGCGGGGACCGGGGAGCTGTTTTTT
TRBD1 TRBJ1-6 . TRBV2 CASSGGQGEAPLHF TGTGCCAGCAGTGGGGGACAGGGGGAGGCTCCCCTCCACTTT
. TRBJ2-7 . TRBV7-8 CASSPNYEQYF TGTGCCAGCAGCCCTAATTACGAGCAGTACTTC
. TRBJ1-2 . TRBV5-1 CASSRQEGPGGGYGYTF TGCGCCAGCAGCCGGCAGGAAGGGCCCGGGGGTGGCTATGGCTACACCTTC
TRBD1 TRBJ1-2 . TRBV5-6 CASTWGQGDGYTF TGTGCCAGCACCTGGGGACAGGGTGATGGCTACACCTTC
TRBD1 TRBJ1-6 few TRBV5-1 CASRRSPGQDNSPLHF TGCGCCAGCAGGCGTTCCCCGGGACAGGATAATTCACCCCTCCACTTT
. TRBJ1-1 . TRBV5-1 CASSLVVRGASEAFF TGCGCCAGCAGCTTGGTTGTGAGAGGGGCCTCTGAAGCTTTCTTT
TRBD2 TRBJ2-7 . TRBV7-2 CASSLVTSGGQEQYF TGTGCCAGCAGCTTAGTCACTAGCGGGGGACAAGAGCAGTACTTC
. TRBJ2-5 . TRBV9 CASSPQGAGWETQYF TGTGCCAGCAGCCCACAAGGGGCAGGGTGGGAGACCCAGTACTTC
. TRBJ1-5 . TRBV27 CASSLKQGDQPQHF TGTGCCAGCAGTTTAAAACAGGGAGATCAGCCCCAGCATTTT
. TRBJ2-7 . TRBV7-2 CASSLAQGYEQYF TGTGCCAGCAGCTTAGCGCAGGGCTACGAGCAGTACTTC
. TRBJ2-7 . TRBV7-9 CASSFPDIYYEQYF TGTGCCAGCAGCTTCCCGGACATTTACTACGAGCAGTACTTC
. TRBJ1-5 . TRBV19 CASSITPQQQPQHF TGTGCCAGTAGTATAACTCCACAGCAACAGCCCCAGCATTTT
. TRBJ1-5 . TRBV30 CAWSKYNQPQHF TGTGCCTGGTCAAAGTACAATCAGCCCCAGCATTTT
. TRBJ2-7 . TRBV11-2 CASSGSSYEQYF TGTGCCAGCAGCGGTAGTTCCTACGAGCAGTACTTC
TRBD2 TRBJ2-3 . TRBV7-2 CASSLVGGGQNPTDTQYF TGTGCCAGCAGCTTAGTAGGCGGGGGTCAAAACCCCACAGATACGCAGTATTTT
TRBD1 TRBJ1-4 . TRBV7-9 CASSPPTGPHNEKLFF TGTGCCAGCAGTCCACCGACAGGGCCGCATAATGAAAAACTGTTTTTT
. TRBJ1-1 . TRBV2 CASSTGLETEAFF TGTGCCAGCAGTACAGGGTTAGAAACTGAAGCTTTCTTT
TRBD1 TRBJ1-5 . TRBV5-8 CASSPGQINSNQPQHF TGTGCCAGCAGCCCGGGACAGATCAATAGCAATCAGCCCCAGCATTTT
TRBD1 TRBJ2-7 . TRBV9 CASSPATGSSYEQYF TGTGCCAGCAGCCCGGCGACAGGGAGCTCCTACGAGCAGTACTTC
. TRBJ1-1 . TRBV6-6 CASRLQGGNTEAFF TGTGCCAGCAGGCTACAGGGCGGTAACACTGAAGCTTTCTTT
. TRBJ2-5 . TRBV18 CASSPLPSTHGETQYF TGTGCCAGCTCACCACTTCCTAGTACTCACGGAGAGACCCAGTACTTC
. TRBJ2-1 . TRBV4-1 CASSQQNSNEQFF TGCGCCAGCAGCCAACAGAATTCAAATGAGCAGTTCTTC
TRBD1 TRBJ2-7 . TRBV19 CASRRYRGDYEQYF TGTGCCAGTAGAAGATACAGGGGCGATTACGAGCAGTACTTC
. TRBJ1-2 few TRBV4-1 CASSQESWGGKNYGYTF TGCGCCAGCAGCCAAGAGAGTTGGGGGGGCAAGAACTATGGCTACACCTTC
. TRBJ1-2 . TRBV25-1 CASSEERSGPSDVGYTF TGTGCCAGCAGTGAGGAGCGGTCAGGACCATCCGACGTGGGCTACACCTTC
. TRBJ2-7 . TRBV2 CASSDIVPSYEQYF TGTGCCAGCAGTGATATAGTCCCCTCCTACGAGCAGTACTTC
. TRBJ1-4 . TRBV6-6 CASSYSLSLFF TGTGCCAGCAGTTACTCTTTATCACTGTTTTTT
. TRBJ1-2 . TRBV2 CAVRREEGEGYTF TGTGCCGTTCGGAGGGAAGAGGGTGAGGGCTACACCTTC